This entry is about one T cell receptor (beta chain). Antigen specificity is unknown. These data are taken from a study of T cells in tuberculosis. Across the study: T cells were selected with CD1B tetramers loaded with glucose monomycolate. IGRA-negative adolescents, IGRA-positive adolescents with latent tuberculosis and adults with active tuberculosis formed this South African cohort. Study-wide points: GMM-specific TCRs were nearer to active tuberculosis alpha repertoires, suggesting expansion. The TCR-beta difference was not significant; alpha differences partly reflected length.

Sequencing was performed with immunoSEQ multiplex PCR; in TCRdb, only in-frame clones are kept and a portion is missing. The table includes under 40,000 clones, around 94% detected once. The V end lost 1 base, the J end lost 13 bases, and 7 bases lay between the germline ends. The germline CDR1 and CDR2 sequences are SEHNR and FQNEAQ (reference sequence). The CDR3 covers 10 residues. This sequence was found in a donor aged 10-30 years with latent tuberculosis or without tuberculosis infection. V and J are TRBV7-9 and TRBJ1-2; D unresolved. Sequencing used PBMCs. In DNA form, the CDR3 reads TGTGCCAGCAGCTTAGTCCGGAGCACCTTC. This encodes CASSLVRSTF.